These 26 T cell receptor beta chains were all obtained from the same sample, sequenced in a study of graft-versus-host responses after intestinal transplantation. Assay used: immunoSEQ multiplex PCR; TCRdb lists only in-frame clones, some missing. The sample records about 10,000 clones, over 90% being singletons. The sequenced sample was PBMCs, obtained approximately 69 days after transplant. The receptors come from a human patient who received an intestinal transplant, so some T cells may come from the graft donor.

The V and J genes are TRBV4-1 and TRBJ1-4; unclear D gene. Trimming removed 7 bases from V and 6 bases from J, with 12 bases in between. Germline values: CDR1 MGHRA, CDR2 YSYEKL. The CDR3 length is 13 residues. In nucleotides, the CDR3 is TGCGCCAGCACAATAGGGCCTTATGAAAAACTGTTTTTT. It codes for CASTIGPYEKLFF.

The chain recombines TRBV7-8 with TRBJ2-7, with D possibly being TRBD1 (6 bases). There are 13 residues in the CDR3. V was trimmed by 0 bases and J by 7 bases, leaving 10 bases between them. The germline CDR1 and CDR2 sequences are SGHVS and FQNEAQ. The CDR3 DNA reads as TGTGCCAGCAGCTTAGCGCAGGGGCGGGAGCAGTACTTC. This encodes CASSLAQGREQYF.

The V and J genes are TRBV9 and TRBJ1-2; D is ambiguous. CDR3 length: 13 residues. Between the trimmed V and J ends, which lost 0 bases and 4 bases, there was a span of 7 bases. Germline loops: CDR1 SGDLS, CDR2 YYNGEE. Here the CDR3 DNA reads TGTGCCAGCAGCGTAGGAACGGCCTATGGCTACACCTTC. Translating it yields CASSVGTAYGYTF.

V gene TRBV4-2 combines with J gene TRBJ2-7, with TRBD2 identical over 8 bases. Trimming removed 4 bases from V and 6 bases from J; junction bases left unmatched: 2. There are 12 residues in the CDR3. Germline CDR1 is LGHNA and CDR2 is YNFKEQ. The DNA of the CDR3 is TGTGCCAGCAGCCGGACTAGCTCCGAGCAGTACTTC. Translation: CASSRTSSEQYF.

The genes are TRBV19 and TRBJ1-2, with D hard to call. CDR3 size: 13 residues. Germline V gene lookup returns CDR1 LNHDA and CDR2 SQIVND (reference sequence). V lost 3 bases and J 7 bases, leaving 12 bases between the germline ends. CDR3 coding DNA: TGTGCCAGTAGTATGGGGTCCTTCGGTGGCTACACCTTC. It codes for CASSMGSFGGYTF.

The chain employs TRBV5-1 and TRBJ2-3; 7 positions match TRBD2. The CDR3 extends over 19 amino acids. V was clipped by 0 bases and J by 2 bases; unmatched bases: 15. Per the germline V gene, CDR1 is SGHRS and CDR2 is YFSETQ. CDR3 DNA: TGCGCCAGCAGCTTGGATGAAAGTGGGAGGGTACTACACACAGATACGCAGTATTTT. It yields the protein CASSLDESGRVLHTDTQYF.

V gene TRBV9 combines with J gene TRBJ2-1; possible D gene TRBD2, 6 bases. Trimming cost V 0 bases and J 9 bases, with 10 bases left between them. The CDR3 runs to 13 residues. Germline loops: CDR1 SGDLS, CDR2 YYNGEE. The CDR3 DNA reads TGTGCCAGCAGCGTAGAAGCGGGTGGTGAGCAGTTCTTC. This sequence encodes CASSVEAGGEQFF.

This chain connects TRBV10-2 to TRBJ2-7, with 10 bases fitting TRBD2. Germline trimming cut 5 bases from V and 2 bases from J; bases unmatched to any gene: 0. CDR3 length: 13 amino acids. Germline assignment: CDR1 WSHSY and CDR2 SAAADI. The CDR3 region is CASSSGRAYEQYF. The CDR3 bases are TGCGCCAGCAGTAGCGGGAGGGCCTACGAGCAGTACTTC.

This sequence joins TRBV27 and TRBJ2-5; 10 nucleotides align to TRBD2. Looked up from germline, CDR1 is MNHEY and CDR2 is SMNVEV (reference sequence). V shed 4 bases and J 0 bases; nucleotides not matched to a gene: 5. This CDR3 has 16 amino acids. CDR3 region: CASSSTAGGHQETQYF. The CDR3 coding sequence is TGTGCCAGCAGTTCAACAGCGGGAGGGCACCAAGAGACCCAGTACTTC.

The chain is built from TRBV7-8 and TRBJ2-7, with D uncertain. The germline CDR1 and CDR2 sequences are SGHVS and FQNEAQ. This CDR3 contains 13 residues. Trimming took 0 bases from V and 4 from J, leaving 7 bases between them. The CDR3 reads CASSLALSYEQYF. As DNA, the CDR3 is TGTGCCAGCAGCTTAGCGCTTAGTTACGAGCAGTACTTC.

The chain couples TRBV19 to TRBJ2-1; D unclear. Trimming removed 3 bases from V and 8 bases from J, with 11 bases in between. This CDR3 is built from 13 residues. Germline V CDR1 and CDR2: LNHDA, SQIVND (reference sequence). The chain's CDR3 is CASSMRLEDEQFF. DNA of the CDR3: TGTGCCAGTAGTATGAGGCTTGAGGATGAGCAGTTCTTC.

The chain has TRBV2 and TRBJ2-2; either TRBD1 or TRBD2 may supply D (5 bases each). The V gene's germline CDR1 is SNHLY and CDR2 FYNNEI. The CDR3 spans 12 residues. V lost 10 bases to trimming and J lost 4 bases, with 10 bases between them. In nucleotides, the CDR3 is TGTGCCACCCAGAGGGGCACCGGGGAGCTGTTTTTT. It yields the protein CATQRGTGELFF.

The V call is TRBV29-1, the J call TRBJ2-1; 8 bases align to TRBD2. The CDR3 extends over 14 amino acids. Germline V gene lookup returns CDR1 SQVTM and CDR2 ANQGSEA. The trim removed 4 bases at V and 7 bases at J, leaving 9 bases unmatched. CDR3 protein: CSVGGLAPGNEQFF. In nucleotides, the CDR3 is TGCAGCGTTGGAGGACTAGCCCCCGGGAATGAGCAGTTCTTC.

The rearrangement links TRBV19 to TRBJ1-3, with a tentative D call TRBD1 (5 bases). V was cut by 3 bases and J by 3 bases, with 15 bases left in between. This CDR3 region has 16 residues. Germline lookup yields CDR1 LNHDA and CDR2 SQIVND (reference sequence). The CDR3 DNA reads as TGTGCCAGTAGTATCTTCCGGGGGAGAATTGGAAACACCATATATTTT. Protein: CASSIFRGRIGNTIYF.

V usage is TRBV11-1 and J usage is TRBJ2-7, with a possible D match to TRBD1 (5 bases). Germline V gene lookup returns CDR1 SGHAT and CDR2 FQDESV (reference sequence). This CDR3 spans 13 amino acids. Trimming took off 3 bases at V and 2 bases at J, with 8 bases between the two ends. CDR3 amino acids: CASSFTTAYEQYF. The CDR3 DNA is TGTGCCAGCAGCTTTACGACAGCCTACGAGCAGTACTTC.

In DNA, the CDR3 is TGTGCCAGCAGCCCTGGGCAGGATCCGAACATTCAGTACTTC. Protein sequence: CASSPGQDPNIQYF. The chain is built from TRBV7-9 and TRBJ2-4, with no clear D. The germline V gene has CDR1 SEHNR and CDR2 FQNEAQ (reference sequence). The CDR3 runs to 14 residues. The V gene lost 5 bases and the J gene lost 7 bases, with 15 bases spanning the gap.

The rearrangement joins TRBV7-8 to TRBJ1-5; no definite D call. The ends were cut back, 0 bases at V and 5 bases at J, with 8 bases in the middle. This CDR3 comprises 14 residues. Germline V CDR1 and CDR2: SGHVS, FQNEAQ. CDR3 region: CASSLAGTYQPQHF. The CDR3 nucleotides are TGTGCCAGCAGCTTAGCCGGAACGTATCAGCCCCAGCATTTT.

Written as DNA, the CDR3 is TGTGCCAGCAGTTACTCGACAGGGGTTGAGCAGTACTTC. It is translated as CASSYSTGVEQYF. The V call is TRBV6-6, the J call TRBJ2-7; 8 bases are a match to TRBD1. CDR3 length equals 13 residues. CDR1 and CDR2 from the germline V gene are MNHNY and SVGAGI (reference sequence). Trimming cost V 0 bases and J 7 bases; bases outside gene matches: 2.

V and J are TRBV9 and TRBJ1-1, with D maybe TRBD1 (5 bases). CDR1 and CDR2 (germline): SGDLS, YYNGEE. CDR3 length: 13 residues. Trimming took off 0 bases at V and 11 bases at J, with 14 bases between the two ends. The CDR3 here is CASSVAGREGAFF. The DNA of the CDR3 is TGTGCCAGCAGCGTAGCGGGTCGCGAGGGGGCTTTCTTT.

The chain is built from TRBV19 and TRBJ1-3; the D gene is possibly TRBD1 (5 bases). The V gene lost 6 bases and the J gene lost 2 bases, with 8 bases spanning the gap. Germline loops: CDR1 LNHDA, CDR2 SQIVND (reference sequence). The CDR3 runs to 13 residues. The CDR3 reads CASSAGPGNTIYF. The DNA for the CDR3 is TGTGCCAGTAGCGCGGGGCCTGGAAACACCATATATTTT.

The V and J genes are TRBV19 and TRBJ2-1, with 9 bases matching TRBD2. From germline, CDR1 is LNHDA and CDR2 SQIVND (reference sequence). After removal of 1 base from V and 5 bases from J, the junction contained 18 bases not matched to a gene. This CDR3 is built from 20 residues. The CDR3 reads CASSIGRKWASGIFNNEQFF. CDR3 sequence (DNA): TGTGCCAGTAGTATAGGGCGTAAGTGGGCTAGCGGGATCTTCAACAATGAGCAGTTCTTC.

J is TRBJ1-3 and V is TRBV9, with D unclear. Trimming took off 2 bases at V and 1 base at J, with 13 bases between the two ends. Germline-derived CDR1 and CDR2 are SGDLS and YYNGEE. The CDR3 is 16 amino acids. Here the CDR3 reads CASSVGADDSGNTIYF. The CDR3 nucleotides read TGTGCCAGCAGCGTCGGAGCAGACGATTCTGGAAACACCATATATTTT. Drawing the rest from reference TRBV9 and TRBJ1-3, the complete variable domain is DSGVTQTPKHLITATGQRVTLRCSPRSGDLSVYWYQQSLDQGLQFLIQYYNGEERAKGNILERFSAQQFPDLHSELNLSSLELGDSALYFCASSVGADDSGNTIYFGEGSWLTVV.

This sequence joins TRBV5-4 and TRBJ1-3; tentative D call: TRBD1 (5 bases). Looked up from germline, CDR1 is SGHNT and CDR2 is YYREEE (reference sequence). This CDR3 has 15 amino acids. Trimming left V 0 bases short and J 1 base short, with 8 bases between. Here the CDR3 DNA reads TGTGCCAGCAGCTTGGGACAGCGATCTGGAAACACCATATATTTT. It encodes CASSLGQRSGNTIYF.

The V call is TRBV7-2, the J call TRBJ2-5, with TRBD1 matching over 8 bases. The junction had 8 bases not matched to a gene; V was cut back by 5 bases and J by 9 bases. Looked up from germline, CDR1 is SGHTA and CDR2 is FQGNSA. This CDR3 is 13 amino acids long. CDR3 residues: CASSQRQGRAQYF. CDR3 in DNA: TGTGCCAGCAGCCAGAGACAGGGGCGGGCCCAGTACTTC.

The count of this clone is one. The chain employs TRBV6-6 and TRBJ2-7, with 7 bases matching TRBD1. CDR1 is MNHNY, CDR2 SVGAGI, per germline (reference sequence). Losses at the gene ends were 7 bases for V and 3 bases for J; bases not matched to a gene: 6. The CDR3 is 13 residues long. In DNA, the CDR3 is TGTGCCAGCATCCGGCAGGGGGACTACGAGCAGTACTTC. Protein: CASIRQGDYEQYF.

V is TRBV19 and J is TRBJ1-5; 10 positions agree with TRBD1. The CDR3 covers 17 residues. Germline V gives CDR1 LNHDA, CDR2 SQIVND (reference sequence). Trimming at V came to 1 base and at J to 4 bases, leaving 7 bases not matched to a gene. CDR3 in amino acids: CASSIGDGTGENQPQHF. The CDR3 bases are TGTGCCAGTAGTATAGGCGACGGGACAGGGGAAAATCAGCCCCAGCATTTT.